This paragraph covers one T cell receptor beta chain sequence. V shed 4 bases, J shed 1 base, and the junction held 16 bases outside the gene matches. CDR1 and CDR2 (germline): SGHDN, FVKESK. This CDR3 comprises 18 residues. This entry comes from a study of T cell changes during pregnancy in multiple sclerosis. Produced via immunoSEQ multiplex PCR; TCRdb's table is partial and in-frame only. The sample holds around 120,000 clones, approximately 91% seen once. This chain connects TRBV14 to TRBJ2-7, with 7 bases that match TRBD1. This specimen was peripheral blood, taken after pregnancy. The sequence was obtained from a female donor with multiple sclerosis, enrolled in a pregnancy study. CDR3 coding DNA: TGTGCCAGCAGCCCCAAATCATACGACAGGGTCCCTTCCTACGAGCAGTACTTC. Translation gives CASSPKSYDRVPSYEQYF.